These 28 T cell receptor beta chains originate from one sample sequenced in a study of PD-L1 blockade in urothelial cancer (dated by TCRdb to about 2017). The receptor library was made with the immunoSEQ multiplex PCR assay. TCRdb limited this immuneACCESS table to in-frame rearrangements with V and J called. A share of clones is missing; checked studies link under half to unresolved V genes, and the rest is unexplained. This sample comprises 40,000 to 55,000 clones, 91% of them detected only once. The ten largest clones add up to 6% to 8% of the sample. The time point label for this specimen denotes: peripheral blood 6 weeks after treatment start. The sample was PBMCs, taken around atezolizumab (anti-PD-L1) treatment. These receptor sequences come from a man aged 65 to 85 with urothelial cancer.

V and J are TRBV6-5 and TRBJ1-3; a weak D match, TRBD1 (6 bases). The CDR3 length is 15 residues. Germline CDR1 is MNHEY and CDR2 is SVGAGI. The V and J ends lost 6 bases and 2 bases respectively, with 14 bases between them. The CDR3 protein is CASRSQGGAGNTIYF. DNA for the CDR3: TGTGCCAGCAGAAGTCAAGGGGGTGCTGGAAACACCATATATTTT.

The chain couples TRBV15 to TRBJ2-1, with TRBD2 identical over 11 bases. CDR3 length equals 14 residues. From germline, CDR1 is LNHNV and CDR2 YYDKDF (reference sequence). Unmatched junction bases numbered 4, after V lost 8 bases and J lost 4 bases. This chain's CDR3 is CATGLAGGYNEQFF. The CDR3 DNA sequence: TGTGCCACCGGGTTAGCGGGAGGGTACAATGAGCAGTTCTTC.

The genes are TRBV15 and TRBJ1-1; 7 positions match TRBD1. With 0 bases clipped from V and 5 bases from J, the junction kept 6 bases outside the gene matches. Germline V gene data show CDR1 as LNHNV and CDR2 as YYDKDF (reference sequence). CDR3 size: 15 residues. The CDR3 DNA sequence: TGTGCCACCAGCAGAGATAGACAGGGAACAACTGAAGCTTTCTTT. Translated: CATSRDRQGTTEAFF. The full variable domain, its missing parts supplied by reference TRBV15 and TRBJ1-1, is DAMVIQNPRYQVTQFGKPVTLSCSQTLNHNVMYWYQQKSSQAPKLLFHYYDKDFNNEADTPDNFQSRRPNTSFCFLDIRSPGLGDTAMYLCATSRDRQGTTEAFFGQGTRLTVV.

The chain joins TRBV6-5 to TRBJ1-3; D may be TRBD1 (5 bases). V shed 5 bases and J shed 2 bases, with 13 bases lying between them. This CDR3 comprises 15 residues. CDR1 is MNHEY, CDR2 SVGAGI, per germline. The CDR3, as DNA: TGTGCCAGCAGTGCACAGGACCCCCCTGGAAACACCATATATTTT. Residues: CASSAQDPPGNTIYF.

The CDR3 DNA sequence: TGTGCCAGTAGTATCCGAACTAGCGGGGCCTACGAGCAGTACTTC. Amino acid sequence: CASSIRTSGAYEQYF. The chain joins TRBV19 to TRBJ2-7; 10 positions match TRBD2. Trimming removed 3 bases from V and 2 bases from J; junction bases left unmatched: 4. The CDR3 extends over 15 amino acids. Germline CDR1 reads LNHDA; CDR2 reads SQIVND (reference sequence).

The chain couples TRBV6-1 to TRBJ2-7, with a possible D match to TRBD1 (7 bases). V was trimmed by 6 bases and J by 3 bases, leaving 12 bases between them. The CDR3 is made up of 13 amino acids. Germline V gives CDR1 MNHNS, CDR2 SASEGT. The CDR3 loop reads CASSPGGLYEQYF. The DNA of the CDR3 is TGTGCCAGCAGCCCAGGGGGACTCTACGAGCAGTACTTC.

This clone has just a few counts. V is TRBV19 and J is TRBJ2-5, with D tentatively TRBD1 (6 bases). V lost 6 bases to trimming and J lost 2 bases, with 16 bases between them. The CDR3 has 15 amino acids. Germline loops: CDR1 LNHDA, CDR2 SQIVND (reference sequence). CDR3 residues: CASSLGAVVQETQYF. CDR3 in DNA: TGTGCCAGTAGCCTGGGGGCAGTCGTTCAAGAGACCCAGTACTTC.

The chain joins TRBV13 to TRBJ2-6; D possibly corresponds to TRBD1 (5 bases). Germline CDR1 PRHDT, CDR2 FYEKMQ (reference sequence). The CDR3 is made up of 18 amino acids. Deletions cut 1 base from V and 2 bases from J, with 15 bases between. CDR3 sequence (DNA): TGTGCCAGCAGCTTAGAAGGCAGGGTGGTTGCTGGGGCCAACGTCCTGACTTTC. Amino acids: CASSLEGRVVAGANVLTF.

This clone has just one count. The rearrangement links TRBV2 to TRBJ2-1; D ambiguous. The CDR3 runs 12 residues. V was cut by 10 bases and J by 7 bases, with 14 bases left in between. Germline lookup yields CDR1 SNHLY and CDR2 FYNNEI. The CDR3 region is CATAQTDNEQFF. DNA for the CDR3: TGTGCCACAGCTCAAACAGATAATGAGCAGTTCTTC.

The chain links TRBV11-2 to TRBJ1-2, with TRBD1 identical over 8 bases. There are 19 residues in the CDR3. The ends lost 2 bases at V and 4 bases at J; junction bases unmatched: 18. Germline CDR1 SGHAT, CDR2 FQNNGV. CDR3 DNA: TGTGCCAGCAGCTTATCGGGGTTGTCAGGGGGCCGTCTCTTCTATGGCTACACCTTC. Encoded protein: CASSLSGLSGGRLFYGYTF.

The chain couples TRBV7-9 to TRBJ1-5, with 8 bases fitting TRBD1. This CDR3 contains 15 residues. CDR1 and CDR2 (germline): SEHNR, FQNEAQ (reference sequence). V was clipped by 0 bases and J by 7 bases; unmatched bases: 5. For the CDR3, the DNA is TGTGCCAGCAGCTTAGCTTCAGGGGGCGGGCAGCCCCAGCATTTT. Its translation: CASSLASGGGQPQHF. Looking up the rest from reference TRBV7-9 and TRBJ1-5 gives the full variable domain: DTGVSQNPRHKITKRGQNVTFRCDPISEHNRLYWYRQTLGQGPEFLTYFQNEAQLEKSRLLSDRFSAERPKGSFSTLEIQRTEQGDSAMYLCASSLASGGGQPQHFGDGTRLSIL.

The chain employs TRBV5-1 and TRBJ2-7, with D tentatively TRBD2 (6 bases). Trimming stripped 0 bases from V and 3 bases from J, with 19 bases between. The CDR3 consists of 17 residues. The germline V gene encodes CDR1 SGHRS and CDR2 YFSETQ. The CDR3 protein is CASSLEVGLALNYEQYF. CDR3 DNA sequence: TGCGCCAGCAGCTTGGAGGTTGGTCTAGCGCTAAACTACGAGCAGTACTTC.

The rearrangement links TRBV2 to TRBJ2-5; D uncertain. CDR1 is SNHLY and CDR2 is FYNNEI in the germline V gene. V was pared by 6 bases and J by 5 bases, with 13 bases between. CDR3 length: 13 amino acids. The CDR3 nucleotides read TGTGCCAGCAGAGTTCTCGGTTCCGAGACCCAGTACTTC. This gives the protein CASRVLGSETQYF.

For this clone: This sample also contains other DNA sequences that code for the same CDR3. J is TRBJ2-7 and V is TRBV28, with 8 bases lining up with TRBD1. CDR3 size: 14 residues. Trimming removed 3 bases from V and 2 bases from J; junction bases left unmatched: 3. Germline lookup yields CDR1 MDHEN and CDR2 SYDVKM. CDR3 nucleotide sequence: TGTGCCAGCAGTTTGCGGACAGGGACCTACGAGCAGTACTTC. Translated: CASSLRTGTYEQYF.

The genes are TRBV11-2 and TRBJ2-2; 14 nucleotides match TRBD2. V was clipped by 5 bases and J by 5 bases; unmatched bases: 10. Looked up from germline, CDR1 is SGHAT and CDR2 is FQNNGV. This CDR3 region has 18 residues. This CDR3 reads CASSHPTSGRAWTGELFF. CDR3 in DNA: TGTGCCAGCAGCCACCCGACTAGCGGGAGGGCGTGGACCGGGGAGCTGTTTTTT.

The V call is TRBV6-5, the J call TRBJ2-3; the D gene is possibly TRBD1 (5 bases). Per the germline V gene, CDR1 is MNHEY and CDR2 is SVGAGI. With 5 bases removed from V and 7 bases from J, the gap between germline ends came to 19 bases. The CDR3 is 15 amino acids. Written as DNA, the CDR3 is TGTGCCAGCAGTCCCGACCCTGGACACTCCTATACGCAGTATTTT. Amino acids: CASSPDPGHSYTQYF.

The chain uses TRBV2 and TRBJ2-3; tentatively, D is TRBD1 (6 bases). The CDR3 runs to 19 residues. In germline, CDR1 is SNHLY, CDR2 FYNNEI. Trimming cost V 6 bases and J 0 bases, with 25 bases left between them. CDR3 in amino acids: CASSLKPGHFASSTDTQYF. As DNA, the CDR3 is TGTGCCAGCAGCCTAAAACCGGGACATTTTGCTTCTAGCACAGATACGCAGTATTTT.

There are a few counts of this clone. The J gene is TRBJ2-2, the V gene TRBV5-1; TRBD2 aligns across 13 bases. Germline values: CDR1 SGHRS, CDR2 YFSETQ. CDR3 length equals 14 residues. After removal of 4 bases from V and 9 bases from J, the junction contained 3 bases not matched to a gene. CDR3 sequence reads: CASSAGTSGRELFF. The CDR3 bases are TGCGCCAGCAGCGCCGGGACTAGCGGGAGGGAGCTGTTTTTT.

The genes are TRBV5-5 and TRBJ2-7, with D possibly TRBD2 on 6 matching bases. Germline CDR1 and CDR2: SGHKS and YYEKEE (reference sequence). V gave up 5 bases and J gave up 1 base, with 13 bases separating them. This CDR3 region has 14 residues. The CDR3 DNA reads TGTGCCAGCAGGGGGACTGACGGATCCTACGAGCAGTACTTC. Amino acid sequence: CASRGTDGSYEQYF.

This sequence joins TRBV19 and TRBJ2-4; 9 bases agree with TRBD1. With V trimmed by 3 bases and J by 6 bases, 3 bases remained unmatched. This CDR3 spans 14 amino acids. Germline V CDR1 and CDR2: LNHDA, SQIVND (reference sequence). The DNA for the CDR3 is TGTGCCAGTAGTATGGACAGGGGTTTAAACATTCAGTACTTC. Amino acids: CASSMDRGLNIQYF.

V is TRBV28 and J is TRBJ2-1, with D perhaps TRBD2 (5 bases). The CDR3 extends over 16 amino acids. Germline V gives CDR1 MDHEN, CDR2 SYDVKM. Trimming left V 3 bases short and J 6 bases short, with 18 bases between. The DNA of the CDR3 is TGTGCCAGCAGTTTGCTAGGGCTAAATGAGGGCAATGAGCAGTTCTTC. This gives the protein CASSLLGLNEGNEQFF.

The chain joins TRBV10-2 to TRBJ1-1, with TRBD1 as a possible D gene (6 bases). Trimming cost V 6 bases and J 7 bases, with 21 bases left between them. The CDR3 is 15 amino acids. The V gene's germline CDR1 is WSHSY and CDR2 SAAADI. The CDR3 bases are TGCGCCAGCAGCCCACAATCACAGGGCCGGGGTGAAGCTTTCTTT. It is translated as CASSPQSQGRGEAFF.

CDR3 DNA: TGTGCCAGCACCGGACAGGCGCCTAACTATGGCTACACCTTC. Translating gives CASTGQAPNYGYTF. The rearrangement uses TRBV6-1 and TRBJ1-2, with TRBD1 matching over 7 bases. V lost 7 bases and J lost 0; bases outside the gene matches: 5. This CDR3 region has 14 residues. Germline values: CDR1 MNHNS, CDR2 SASEGT.

The CDR3 DNA is TGCGCCAGCAGCCCTCTGAAGGGGTATGGTTACGAGCAGTACTTC. This gives the protein CASSPLKGYGYEQYF. The chain is built from TRBV5-1 and TRBJ2-7; maybe TRBD1 (5 bases). The CDR3 totals 15 residues. Germline CDR1 SGHRS, CDR2 YFSETQ. V gave up 4 bases and J gave up 4 bases, with 18 bases separating them.

J is TRBJ2-1 and V is TRBV5-8; possible D gene TRBD2, 5 bases. CDR3 length: 17 residues. V was clipped by 3 bases and J by 3 bases, with 19 bases between them. Germline loops: CDR1 SGHTS, CDR2 YDEGEE. The CDR3 DNA is TGTGCCAGCAGCTCGCCGATTTCTGCGGCGGGCTACAATGAGCAGTTCTTC. As protein: CASSSPISAAGYNEQFF.

This rearrangement joins TRBV25-1 to TRBJ2-5; the D gene is possibly TRBD2 (5 bases). CDR3 length: 13 amino acids. Trimming took 2 bases from V and 5 from J, leaving 9 bases between them. Germline lookup yields CDR1 MGHDK and CDR2 SYGVNS. CDR3 nucleotide sequence: TGTGCCAGCAGTGAAGAGGGCCGTGAGACCCAGTACTTC. Translating gives CASSEEGRETQYF.

The chain links TRBV19 to TRBJ1-2; 9 bases agree with TRBD1. CDR1 and CDR2 from the germline V gene are LNHDA and SQIVND (reference sequence). CDR3 size: 14 residues. The V and J ends lost 6 bases and 3 bases, in that order; junction bases with no gene match: 5. Written as DNA, the CDR3 is TGTGCCAGTAGCTGGGGACAGGGTGACTATGGCTACACCTTC. Protein product: CASSWGQGDYGYTF.

The chain employs TRBV19 and TRBJ2-3; TRBD1 agrees at 9 bases. CDR1 and CDR2 from the germline V gene are LNHDA and SQIVND (reference sequence). This CDR3 is 15 amino acids long. V shed 7 bases and J 1 base; nucleotides not matched to a gene: 6. The CDR3 is CASKTGQGGTDTQYF. In nucleotides, the CDR3 is TGTGCCAGTAAAACGGGACAGGGTGGCACAGATACGCAGTATTTT.